Listed below are T cell receptor beta chains from one sample, sequenced in a study of CD8+ T cells in alopecia areata. The repertoire was sequenced with immunoSEQ multiplex PCR; TCRdb's copy has only in-frame clones and lacks some. The sample carries 140,000 or so clones, around two thirds recorded once. The sequencing input was CD8+ T cells sorted from blood. All receptors derive from a human donor in good health. Each CDR3 is given without its conserved first and last residue.

>TRBJ2-3|TRBV6-4
ASSETSGRADTQY
>TRBJ2-1|TRBV7-9
ASTSSSDSYNEQF
>TRBJ2-3|TRBV2
ASSGSSRGEADTQY
>TRBJ2-1|TRBV11-3
ASSRLSGLSRDNEQF
>TRBJ2-1|TRBV27
ASSTGHEQF
>TRBJ2-1|TRBV7-3
ASSSTAKPYNEQF
>TRBJ2-3|TRBV5-4
ASSLGLAADTQY
>TRBJ2-1|TRBV9
ASSGGALALYNEQF
>TRBJ1-6|TRBV27
ASTWTGGDSPLH
>TRBJ2-7|TRBV6-5
ASSYDAGSYEQY
>TRBJ2-7|TRBV7-6
ADHPSYEQY
>TRBJ2-3|TRBV7-3
ASSATGWDTQY
>TRBJ1-1|TRBV2
ASKTPATEAF
>TRBJ1-2|TRBV29-1
SVEQGSMYYGYT
>TRBJ2-7|TRBV15
ATSRDAGAGERNEQY
>TRBJ2-4|TRBV7-2
ASSLRPEVAEIAKNIQY
>TRBJ1-2|TRBV2
ASSGGGQHDGYT
>TRBJ2-5|TRBV15
ATSSEHWEETQY
>TRBJ2-1|TRBV27
ASSSGTSGRLEQF
>TRBJ2-1|TRBV29-1
SVSGGPAEQF
>TRBJ2-2|TRBV29-1
STSTSTGELF
>TRBJ2-2|TRBV15
ATREWRGNTGELF
>TRBJ2-2|TRBV9
ASSVGGAATGELF
>TRBJ2-1|TRBV28
ASSQTSGSGNEQF
>TRBJ2-7|TRBV14
ASSQDLTGTSYEQY
>TRBJ2-7|TRBV7-9
ASSPPLAGEGEQY
>-|TRBV25-1
ASSLGQGAYEQY
>TRBJ2-7|TRBV7-9
ASSLPTGYEQY
>TRBJ2-7|TRBV4-2
ASSQVPAGSYEQY
>TRBJ2-7|TRBV23-1
ASSPDWTDYEQY
>TRBJ2-1|TRBV29-1
SVPGLAGETYNEQF
>TRBJ2-7|TRBV29-1
SVVLRGQGAREQY
>TRBJ2-5|TRBV25-1
ASNHREETQY
>TRBJ2-1|TRBV7-9
ASSSPGTSGPREQF
>TRBJ2-1|TRBV7-6
ASSSGTPGDEQF
>TRBJ1-2|TRBV4-1
ASSQDAMGRSDYGYT
>TRBJ1-5|TRBV6-5
ASSRRQLSNQPQH
>TRBJ2-7|TRBV10-3
AISESAGGTYEQY
>TRBJ2-7|TRBV29-1
SVGDGPYEQY
>TRBJ2-1|TRBV27
ASSPAGLASNNEQF
>TRBJ1-1|TRBV29-1
SGILNTEAF
>TRBJ2-7|TRBV25-1
ATTDSSYEQY
>TRBJ2-7|TRBV11-1
ASSFGQGEQY
>TRBJ2-7|TRBV2
ASSEYSGLRNEQY
>TRBJ2-7|TRBV29-1
SVAGLEPYEQY
>TRBJ2-5|TRBV6-5
ASSTRTTQY
>TRBJ2-1|TRBV7-9
ASSHRIGYNEQF
>TRBJ1-2|TRBV2
ASSVTGGFSGGYT
>TRBJ2-1|TRBV4-1
ASSQDPFFGGRANEQF
>TRBJ1-1|TRBV11-2
ASSLDLGGREAF
>TRBJ1-5|TRBV7-9
ASSLSNQPQH
>TRBJ2-7|TRBV10-2
ASSASLYEQY
>TRBJ2-5|TRBV4-1
ASSQEGRWAGGETQY